The clone carrying this TCR beta chain was observed at least ten times. The junction departs from the called germline gene at one end, perhaps through a read error. Authors' data handling: Amplification of reference gene primers provided the estimated nucleated cell counts. Sequencing was performed with immunoSEQ multiplex PCR; in TCRdb, only in-frame clones are kept and a portion is missing. V and J calls and clone size follow that table, whereas D and trimming were derived from the DNA. Seen here are about 270,000 clones, more than 75% observed once, and the top ten hold approximately 5%. The germline V gene has CDR1 LGHDT and CDR2 YNNKEL (reference sequence). This CDR3 spans 11 amino acids. This record belongs to a study of blood T cell repertoires in COVID-19.

The chain uses TRBV3-1 (or the pseudogene TRBV3-2) and TRBJ1-1; TRBD1 might be the D (5 bases). The clonotype was recovered from a woman of 80 years or more with COVID-19, enrolled during active disease. Sample: peripheral blood. The CDR3 DNA reads as TGTGCCAGCAGTCACGGGACTGGAGCTTTCTTT. This codes for CASSHGTGAFF.